Listed below are T cell receptor beta chains from one sample, sequenced in a study of CD8 T cells in Susac syndrome. TCRdb independently ran MiXCR on the immunoSEQ multiplex PCR reads; one entry per CDR3 protein. The table lists under 550,000 distinct CDR3 sequences, 85% to 90% of them singletons, with 0.09% to 0.15% in the top ten. Sequenced sample: CD8+ T cells from PBMCs. These receptor sequences come from a human donor with multiple sclerosis. The CDR3 runs from the conserved cysteine through the conserved F or W. Fields, in order: J gene, D gene, clone size, V gene, CDR3 DNA, CDR3 protein. D genes are given only for firm matches. Where a row states a size, it is once, few, many or the class of an expanded clone; other rows omit it.

j_gene: TRBJ2-1; d_gene: .; abundance: once; v_gene: TRBV14; CDR3nt: TGTGCCAGCAGCCAAGAATCAGTCCATGAGCAGTTCTTC; CDR3aa: CASSQESVHEQFF
j_gene: TRBJ2-5; d_gene: .; abundance: .; v_gene: TRBV12-3/TRBV12-4; CDR3nt: TGTGCCAGCACGGGGATTCCCCAGACCCAGTACTTC; CDR3aa: CASTGIPQTQYF
j_gene: TRBJ1-6; d_gene: .; abundance: .; v_gene: TRBV7-9; CDR3nt: TGTGCCAGCAGCTTAGACATCAGACAGCCAGGGGATTCACCCCTCCACTTT; CDR3aa: CASSLDIRQPGDSPLHF
j_gene: TRBJ2-1; d_gene: .; abundance: .; v_gene: TRBV5-4; CDR3nt: TGTGCCAGCCAACAGGGATACAATGAGCAGTTCTTC; CDR3aa: CASQQGYNEQFF
j_gene: TRBJ1-2; d_gene: .; abundance: few; v_gene: TRBV6-1; CDR3nt: TGTGCCAGCAGTGAGACCATGGGGGGCTACACCTTC; CDR3aa: CASSETMGGYTF
j_gene: TRBJ2-3; d_gene: .; abundance: .; v_gene: TRBV4-2; CDR3nt: TGTGCCAGCAGCCAACCCCTCAGTGAGAGCGGGAGCACAGATACGCAGTATTTT; CDR3aa: CASSQPLSESGSTDTQYF
j_gene: TRBJ2-2; d_gene: .; abundance: .; v_gene: TRBV27; CDR3nt: TGTGCCAGCAGTATCCCGAACACCGGGGAGCTGTTTTTT; CDR3aa: CASSIPNTGELFF
j_gene: TRBJ2-5; d_gene: TRBD2; abundance: .; v_gene: TRBV3-1; CDR3nt: TGTGCCAGCACCGAGCGGGGGCCGAGAGAGACCCAGTACTTC; CDR3aa: CASTERGPRETQYF
j_gene: TRBJ1-1; d_gene: .; abundance: .; v_gene: TRBV6-2/TRBV6-3; CDR3nt: TGTGCCAGCAGTTACTCTGACAGTGCCACTGAAGCTTTCTTT; CDR3aa: CASSYSDSATEAFF
j_gene: TRBJ2-1; d_gene: TRBD1; abundance: .; v_gene: TRBV27; CDR3nt: TGTGCCAGCAGTTTAGAGGACAGGGAAAATGAGCAGTTCTTC; CDR3aa: CASSLEDRENEQFF
j_gene: TRBJ1-1; d_gene: .; abundance: .; v_gene: TRBV4-1; CDR3nt: TGCGCCAGCAGCCAGCTAAGGCCCATCAAGACTGAAGCTTTCTTT; CDR3aa: CASSQLRPIKTEAFF
j_gene: TRBJ2-2; d_gene: .; abundance: .; v_gene: TRBV27; CDR3nt: TGTGCCAGCAGTTTATTAGGGGACCCCACCGGGGAGCTGTTTTTT; CDR3aa: CASSLLGDPTGELFF
j_gene: TRBJ2-1; d_gene: .; abundance: .; v_gene: TRBV30; CDR3nt: TGTGCCTGGAGTGGGAGTTTGCCGTTAGTCAATGAGCAGTTCTTC; CDR3aa: CAWSGSLPLVNEQFF
j_gene: TRBJ1-4; d_gene: .; abundance: .; v_gene: TRBV4-1; CDR3nt: TGCGCCAGCAGCCATGAATCAGGCGCAACTAATGAAAAACTGTTTTTT; CDR3aa: CASSHESGATNEKLFF
j_gene: TRBJ2-1; d_gene: .; abundance: once; v_gene: TRBV7-9; CDR3nt: TGTGCCAGCACCCTCAACGGAGTTGCCTACAATGAGCAGTTCTTC; CDR3aa: CASTLNGVAYNEQFF
j_gene: TRBJ2-1; d_gene: .; abundance: once; v_gene: TRBV20-1; CDR3nt: TGCAGTGCTCATACTGCGCTAGCGTTTTCCTACAATGAGCAGTTCTTC; CDR3aa: CSAHTALAFSYNEQFF
j_gene: TRBJ2-1; d_gene: TRBD2; abundance: .; v_gene: TRBV3-1; CDR3nt: TGTGCCAGCAGCCAAGGGAGCGGGAGGGCCGGGGTTGAGCAGTTCTTC; CDR3aa: CASSQGSGRAGVEQFF
j_gene: TRBJ1-4; d_gene: .; abundance: .; v_gene: TRBV5-1; CDR3nt: TGCGCCAGCAGCGGGGAGGCCCTAGGGCCTGAAAAACTGTTTTTT; CDR3aa: CASSGEALGPEKLFF
j_gene: TRBJ2-7; d_gene: .; abundance: few; v_gene: TRBV30; CDR3nt: TGTGCCTGGAGGGGGGAAGAACTCGAGCAGTACTTC; CDR3aa: CAWRGEELEQYF
j_gene: TRBJ1-3; d_gene: .; abundance: .; v_gene: TRBV5-6; CDR3nt: TGTGCCAGCAGCTTTGACTCTGAAAACACCATATATTTT; CDR3aa: CASSFDSENTIYF
j_gene: TRBJ2-3; d_gene: .; abundance: few; v_gene: TRBV5-1; CDR3nt: TGCGCCAGCAGTTTCACTGAAGCTGCGGATACGCAGTATTTT; CDR3aa: CASSFTEAADTQYF
j_gene: TRBJ2-7; d_gene: .; abundance: .; v_gene: TRBV6-2/TRBV6-3; CDR3nt: TGTGCCATTGGAAAATTACAGGCGACCGAGCAGTACTTC; CDR3aa: CAIGKLQATEQYF